This T cell receptor (beta chain) was captured in a study of cytomegalovirus exposure and HLA in healthy donors. General study findings and limits: According to the study, 160 or so TCR beta chains were cytomegalovirus-associated.

Each of the donors was a healthy bone marrow donor. PCR primers comprised 60 Vbeta and 13 Jbeta primers. Measured with immunoSEQ multiplex PCR; TCRdb has only the in-frame clones, and not every one. The sample lists over 85,000 clones; more than 65% were seen once. CDR3 size: 12 residues. The ends were cut back, 5 bases at V and 9 bases at J, with 13 bases in the middle. Germline V gene lookup returns CDR1 LNHDA and CDR2 SQIVND (reference sequence). With respect to this clone: Its antigen is not known.

Material for sequencing was PBMCs. The receptor comes from a man aged 30-40 years in good health and CMV-seropositive. The J gene is TRBJ1-1, the V gene TRBV19; possibly TRBD1 for D (6 bases). The CDR3 DNA reads as TGTGCCAGTAGTTTAGCCGGGACAAAAGCTTTCTTT. This translates into CASSLAGTKAFF.